The present entry profiles one TCR beta chain with its context. Antigen: not known. Patients underwent thyroid surgery, and none had received any treatment before it. The sample comes from a study of metastatic and nonmetastatic thyroid tumors. The overall study: Where malignant and benign thyroid patients were concerned, repertoires were compared across blood and tumor or nodule tissue.

Overall study results and limits: When malignant thyroid tumors were compared with benign nodules, TCR beta diversity was reportedly significantly higher in the malignant tumors. This held in both blood and tumor samples.

V was pared by 0 bases and J by 4 bases, with 13 bases between. This CDR3 has 15 residues. Germline V gene data show CDR1 as SGHRS and CDR2 as YFSETQ. TCRdb reprocessed the PCR reads via MiXCR. This table has tens of thousands of clones, 20% to 25% appearing once. This TCR was recovered from a female donor with papillary thyroid cancer or a benign thyroid nodule (not recorded which). Some clones in this sample may be carry-over from other donors' samples. Sequenced: blood. The chain carries TRBV5-1 and TRBJ1-2; D may be TRBD1 (5 bases). The CDR3 loop is CASSLVGGSFYGYTF. Here the CDR3 DNA reads TGCGCCAGCAGCTTGGTCGGGGGAAGCTTCTATGGCTACACCTTC.